The TCR beta chain under discussion was sequenced for a study of blood T cell repertoires in COVID-19 (dated by TCRdb to 2018 to 2020). Broadly, across the study: The collaborator samples originated in the United States, Italy and Spain and spanned the acute and convalescent phases of COVID-19. The repertoires were made available in a free public database intended to serve as a resource for research on the immune response to SARS-CoV-2. The prospective study material was composed of cDNA or gDNA derived from T cells, B-cell-depleted T cells, or PBMCs. The samples were drawn from the first 160 participants of the ongoing ImmuneRACE study and from roughly 1,300 subjects provided by 6 global collaborators. Where HLA class I and class II types were available, the types were taken from metadata supplied by the sample provider, not from assay-based typing. The dataset comprised deeply sampled blood TCRbeta repertoires from subjects exposed to, actively infected with, or recovered from COVID-19. Nearly every sample came with metadata listing a de-identified subject ID, COVID-19 status, age in years and sex. Summary of the overall study and its limitations: The quantity of clinical and demographic metadata differed by source and by participant and was supplied without curation.

The collaborating institutions used their own protocols to collect whole blood in K2EDTA tubes. For TCRbeta analysis, collaborators shipped samples as frozen whole blood, isolated PBMCs, or DNA extracted from either of those sample types. V has 4 bases trimmed and J has 7 bases trimmed; junction bases matching no gene number 10. From its cysteine to its phenylalanine, the CDR3 spans 15 amino acids. This entry keeps only the CDR3 DNA: 45 bases, framed from base 1. Per the germline V gene (reference sequence), GTSNPN is the CDR1 and SVGIG is the CDR2. TCRbeta CDR3 regions were amplified from genomic DNA using the immunoSEQ Assay, a bias-controlled multiplex PCR. Per the source publication's procedure: Within the assay, amplification of reference gene primers was used to estimate how many nucleated cells each sample contained. To quantify the absolute abundance of each unique TCRbeta CDR3 rearrangement, sequence reads were collapsed and filtered. Productive Simpson clonality was computed per sample as the square root of Simpson's diversity index over productive rearrangements. What TCRdb holds here is the immuneACCESS table cut down to in-frame rearrangements. Part of the clones is not present; checked against another copy, under half of the missing clones reflect an unresolved V gene, and the others are unexplained. V and J calls and clone size are given by that table; D and trimming were obtained from the DNA. The table for this sample lists about 59,000 clones; 65% to 80% of them were counted only once. Together, the top ten hold roughly 3.7% of the sample.

To note about this clone: Its recognized antigen is unknown. No base qualities exist here, and no much larger clone lies one base off it.

This TCR was sampled from a man in his fifties or sixties with acute or convalescent COVID-19. Input material: peripheral blood. The V gene is TRBV30 and the J gene is TRBJ2-2; 9 junctional bases match TRBD1. The CDR3 sequence is CAWKRKGQGGGELFF. The DNA reads TGTGCCTGGAAGAGGAAGGGACAGGGAGGCGGGGAGCTGTTTTTT.